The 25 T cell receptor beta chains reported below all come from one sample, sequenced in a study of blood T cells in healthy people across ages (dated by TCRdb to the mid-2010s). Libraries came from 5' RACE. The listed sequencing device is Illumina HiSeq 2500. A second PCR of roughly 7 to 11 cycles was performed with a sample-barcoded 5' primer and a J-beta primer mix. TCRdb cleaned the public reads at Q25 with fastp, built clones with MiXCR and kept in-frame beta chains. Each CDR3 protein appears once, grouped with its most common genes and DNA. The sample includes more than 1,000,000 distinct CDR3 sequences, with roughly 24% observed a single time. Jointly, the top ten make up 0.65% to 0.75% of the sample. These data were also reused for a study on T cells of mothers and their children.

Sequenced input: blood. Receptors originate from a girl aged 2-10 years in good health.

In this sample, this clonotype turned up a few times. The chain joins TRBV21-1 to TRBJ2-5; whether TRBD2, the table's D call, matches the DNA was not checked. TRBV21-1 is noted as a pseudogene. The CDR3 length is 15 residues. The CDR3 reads CAILARGPKPREQYF. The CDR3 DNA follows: TGTGCCATCCTCGCCCGGGGCCCTAAACCGAGGGAGCAGTACTTC.

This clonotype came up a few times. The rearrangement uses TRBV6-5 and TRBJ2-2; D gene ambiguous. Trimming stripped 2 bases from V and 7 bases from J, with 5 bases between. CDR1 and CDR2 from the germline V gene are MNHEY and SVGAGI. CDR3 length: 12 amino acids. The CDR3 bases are TGTGCCAGCAGTTACCTTATCGGGGAGCTGTTTTTT. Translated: CASSYLIGELFF.

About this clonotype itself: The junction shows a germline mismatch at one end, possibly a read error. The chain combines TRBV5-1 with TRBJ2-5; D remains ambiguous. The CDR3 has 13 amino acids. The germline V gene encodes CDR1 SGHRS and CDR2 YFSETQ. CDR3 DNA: TGCGCCAGCAGCTTGAACGGCCAAGAGATCCAGTACTTC. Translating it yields CASSLNGQEIQYF.

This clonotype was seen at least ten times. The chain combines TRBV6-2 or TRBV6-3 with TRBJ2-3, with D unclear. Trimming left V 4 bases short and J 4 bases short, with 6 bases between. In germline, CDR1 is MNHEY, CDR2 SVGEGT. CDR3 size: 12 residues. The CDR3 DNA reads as TGTGCCAGCAGTTTCACGGCAGATACGCAGTATTTT. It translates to CASSFTADTQYF.

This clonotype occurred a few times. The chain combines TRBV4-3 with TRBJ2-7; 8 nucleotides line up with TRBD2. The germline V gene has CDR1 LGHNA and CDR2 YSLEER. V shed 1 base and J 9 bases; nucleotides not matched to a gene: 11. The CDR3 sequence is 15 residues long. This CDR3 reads CASSQGISGEAWQYF. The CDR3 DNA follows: TGCGCCAGCAGCCAAGGCATTAGCGGGGAAGCCTGGCAGTACTTC.

This chain's CDR3 is CAISDLWDSLTYEQYF. In DNA, the CDR3 is TGTGCCATCAGTGACCTATGGGACAGCCTGACATACGAGCAGTACTTC. The chain recombines TRBV10-3 with TRBJ2-5; 7 nucleotides line up with TRBD1. The J call may not be correct, given that the DNA end is closer to TRBJ2-7. This CDR3 is built from 16 residues. Looked up from germline, CDR1 is ENHRY and CDR2 is SYGVKD.

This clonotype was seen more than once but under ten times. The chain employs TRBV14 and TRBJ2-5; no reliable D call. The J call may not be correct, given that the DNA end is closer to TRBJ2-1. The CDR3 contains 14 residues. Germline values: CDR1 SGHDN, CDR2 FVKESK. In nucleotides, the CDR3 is TGTGCCAGCAGCCAAGGACGGTTCTACAATGAGCAGTTCTTC. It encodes CASSQGRFYNEQFF.

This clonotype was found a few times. The DNA of the CDR3 is TGTGCCAGCAGCCGCAACCGGGACACTGAAGCTTTCTTT. It yields the protein CASSRNRDTEAFF. This chain links TRBV7-9 with TRBJ1-1, with D hard to call. Germline loops: CDR1 SEHNR, CDR2 FQNEAQ (reference sequence). CDR3 size: 13 residues. V was pared by 5 bases and J by 3 bases, with 10 bases between.

CDR3 amino acids: CASSPHGQGLSYEQYF. The CDR3 region has the DNA TGTGCCAGCAGCCCCCATGGGCAGGGCCTCTCCTACGAGCAGTACTTC. The chain employs TRBV5-6 and TRBJ2-7; the D gene is possibly TRBD1 (5 bases). Deletions cut 4 bases from V and 0 bases from J, with 17 bases between. CDR3 length equals 16 residues. Per the germline V gene, CDR1 is SGHDT and CDR2 is YYEEEE.

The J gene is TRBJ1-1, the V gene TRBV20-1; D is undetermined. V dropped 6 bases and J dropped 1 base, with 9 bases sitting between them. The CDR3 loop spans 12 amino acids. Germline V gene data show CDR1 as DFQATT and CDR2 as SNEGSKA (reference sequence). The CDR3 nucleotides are TGCAGTGCCGAGCCCAGGAACACTGAAGCTTTCTTT. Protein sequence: CSAEPRNTEAFF.

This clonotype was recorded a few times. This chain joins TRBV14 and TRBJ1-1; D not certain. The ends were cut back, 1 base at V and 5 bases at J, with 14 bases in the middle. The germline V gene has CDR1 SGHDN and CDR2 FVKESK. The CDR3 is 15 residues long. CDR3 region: CASSQAEGRRTEAFF. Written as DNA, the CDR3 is TGTGCCAGCAGCCAAGCAGAGGGCAGAAGGACTGAAGCTTTCTTT.

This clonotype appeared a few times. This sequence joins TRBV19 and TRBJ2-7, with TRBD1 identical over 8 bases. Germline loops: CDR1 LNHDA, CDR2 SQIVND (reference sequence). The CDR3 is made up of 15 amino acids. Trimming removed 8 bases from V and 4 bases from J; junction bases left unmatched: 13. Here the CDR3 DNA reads TGTGCCAGTCCGGAGGACAGGGATAGATCATACGAGCAGTACTTC. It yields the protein CASPEDRDRSYEQYF.

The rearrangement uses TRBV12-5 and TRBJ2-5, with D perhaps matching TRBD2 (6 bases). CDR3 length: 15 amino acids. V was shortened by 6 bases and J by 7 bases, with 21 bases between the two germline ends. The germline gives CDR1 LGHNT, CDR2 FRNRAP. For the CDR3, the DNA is TGTGCTAGTGGAACCGGGACTCCGATTGGAGGGACCCAGTACTTC. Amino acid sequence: CASGTGTPIGGTQYF.

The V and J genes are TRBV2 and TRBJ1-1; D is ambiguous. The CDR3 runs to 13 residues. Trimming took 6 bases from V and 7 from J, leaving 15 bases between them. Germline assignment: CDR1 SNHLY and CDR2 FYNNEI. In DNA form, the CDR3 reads TGTGCCAGCAGCCCCCTGGGTGGAGGTGAAGCTTTCTTT. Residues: CASSPLGGGEAFF. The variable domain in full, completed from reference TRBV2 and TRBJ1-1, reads EPEVTQTPSHQVTQMGQEVILRCVPISNHLYFYWYRQILGQKVEFLVSFYNNEISEKSEIFDDQFSVERPDGSNFTLKIRSTKLEDSAMYFCASSPLGGGEAFFGQGTRLTVV.

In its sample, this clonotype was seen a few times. The CDR3 is CSSLSRGGAETQYF. The CDR3, as DNA: TGCAGCTCCCTTTCGAGGGGGGGCGCAGAGACCCAGTACTTC. The rearrangement joins TRBV29-1 to TRBJ2-5; D possibly corresponds to TRBD2 (7 bases). CDR1 is SQVTM and CDR2 is ANQGSEA in the germline V gene. The CDR3 runs 14 residues. Trimming removed 8 bases at V and 4 bases at J, with 20 bases between.

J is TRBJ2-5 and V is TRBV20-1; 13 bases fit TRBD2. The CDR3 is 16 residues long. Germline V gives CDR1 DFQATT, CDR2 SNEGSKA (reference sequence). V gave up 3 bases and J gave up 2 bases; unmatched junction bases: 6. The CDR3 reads CSARETSGGIQETQYF. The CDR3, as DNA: TGCAGTGCTAGGGAGACTAGCGGGGGGATACAAGAGACCCAGTACTTC.

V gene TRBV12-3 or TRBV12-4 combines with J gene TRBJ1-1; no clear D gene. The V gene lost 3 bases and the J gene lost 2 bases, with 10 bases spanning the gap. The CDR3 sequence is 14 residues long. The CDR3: CASSFGGDNTEAFF. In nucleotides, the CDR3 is TGTGCCAGCAGTTTTGGCGGGGATAACACTGAAGCTTTCTTT.

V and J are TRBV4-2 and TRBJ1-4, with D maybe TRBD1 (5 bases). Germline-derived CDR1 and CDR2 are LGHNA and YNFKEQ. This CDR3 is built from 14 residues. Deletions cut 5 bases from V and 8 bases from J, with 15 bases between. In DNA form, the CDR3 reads TGTGCCAGCAGCTCCCGGGACCCGGGCGAAAAACTGTTTTTT. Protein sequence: CASSSRDPGEKLFF.

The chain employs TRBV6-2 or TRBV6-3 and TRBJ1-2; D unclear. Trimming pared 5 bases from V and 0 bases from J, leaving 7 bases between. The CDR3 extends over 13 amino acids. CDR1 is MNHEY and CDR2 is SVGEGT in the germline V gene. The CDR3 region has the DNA TGTGCCAGCAGTCGCTACCCTAACTATGGCTACACCTTC. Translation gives CASSRYPNYGYTF.

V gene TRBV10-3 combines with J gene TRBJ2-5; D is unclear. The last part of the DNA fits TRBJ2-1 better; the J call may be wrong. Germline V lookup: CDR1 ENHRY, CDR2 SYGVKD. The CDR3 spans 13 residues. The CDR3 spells CAISESTDGEQFF. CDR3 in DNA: TGTGCCATCAGTGAGTCGACTGATGGTGAGCAGTTCTTC.

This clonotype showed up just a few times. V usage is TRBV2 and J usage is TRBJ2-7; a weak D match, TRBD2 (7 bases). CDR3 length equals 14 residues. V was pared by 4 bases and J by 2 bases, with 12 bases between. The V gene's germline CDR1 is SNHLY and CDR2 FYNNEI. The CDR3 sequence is CASSAGGQTYEQYF. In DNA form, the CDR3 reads TGTGCCAGCAGTGCGGGGGGCCAAACCTACGAGCAGTACTTC.

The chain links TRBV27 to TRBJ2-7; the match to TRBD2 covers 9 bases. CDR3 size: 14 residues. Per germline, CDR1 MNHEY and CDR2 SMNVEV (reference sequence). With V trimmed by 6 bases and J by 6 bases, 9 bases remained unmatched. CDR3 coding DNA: TGTGCCAGCAGCTCCGGGACTAGCATAGCCGAGCAGTACTTC. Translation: CASSSGTSIAEQYF.

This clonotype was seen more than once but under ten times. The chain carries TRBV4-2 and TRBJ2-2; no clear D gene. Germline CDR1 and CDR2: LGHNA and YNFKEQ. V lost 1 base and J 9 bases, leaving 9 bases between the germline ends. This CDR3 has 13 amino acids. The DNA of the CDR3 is TGTGCCAGCAGCCAAGTCACCCCTAGGGAGCTGTTTTTT. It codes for CASSQVTPRELFF.

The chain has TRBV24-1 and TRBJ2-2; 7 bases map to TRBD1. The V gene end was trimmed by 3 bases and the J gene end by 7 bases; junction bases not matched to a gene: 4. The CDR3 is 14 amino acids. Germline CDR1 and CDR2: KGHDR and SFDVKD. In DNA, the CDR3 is TGTGCCACCAGTGATCCAGGGGGACACGGGGAGCTGTTTTTT. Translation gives CATSDPGGHGELFF.

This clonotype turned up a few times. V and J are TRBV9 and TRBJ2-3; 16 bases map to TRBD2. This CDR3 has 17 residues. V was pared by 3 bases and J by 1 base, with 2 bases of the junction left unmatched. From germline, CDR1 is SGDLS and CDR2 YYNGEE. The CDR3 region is CASSAGTSGGGTDTQYF. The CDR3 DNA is TGTGCCAGCAGCGCCGGGACTAGCGGGGGGGGCACAGATACGCAGTATTTT.